The subject of this entry is one T cell receptor beta chain. Reverse transcription of extracted RNA yielded cDNA, which provided the sequencing template. Libraries were prepared by immunoSEQ multiplex PCR; TCRdb keeps only in-frame clonotypes and omits some of them. The data hold about 87,000 clones, with just over 70% observed a single time. V was clipped by 2 bases and J by 6 bases, with 17 bases between them. The length of the CDR3 is 14 residues. The germline CDR1 and CDR2 sequences are GTSNPN and SVGIG (reference sequence). Indicated treatment: oral pan-JAK inhibitor, 5-10 mg twice daily. These data come from a study of CD8+ T cells in alopecia areata.

Sample: CD8+ T cells sorted from blood, taken at week 44, from a patient treated with tofacitinib. The chain employs TRBV30 and TRBJ2-7; D could derive from TRBD1 or TRBD2 (5 bases each). The receptor's source is a human donor with alopecia areata. CDR3 in amino acids: CAWSLTGFGAEQYF. The DNA of the CDR3 is TGTGCCTGGAGTCTTACTGGGTTCGGGGCCGAGCAGTACTTC.